This T cell receptor beta chain is from a study of cytomegalovirus exposure and HLA in healthy donors. Repertoires were generated with immunoSEQ multiplex PCR, while TCRdb's copy carries only in-frame clones and drops some. The data hold roughly 120,000 clones, with around 94% observed a single time. V was trimmed by 0 bases and J by 8 bases, leaving 6 bases between them. The CDR3 runs 12 residues. Germline assignment: CDR1 SGDLS and CDR2 YYNGEE. Sequencing input: PBMCs. J is TRBJ2-1 and V is TRBV9, with D unresolved. The sequence was obtained from a woman aged 18-29 years in good health and CMV-seronegative. This CDR3 is CASSVDSHEQFF. CDR3 DNA sequence: TGTGCCAGCAGCGTAGATAGTCATGAGCAGTTCTTC. The variable domain in full, completed from reference TRBV9 and TRBJ2-1, reads DSGVTQTPKHLITATGQRVTLRCSPRSGDLSVYWYQQSLDQGLQFLIQYYNGEERAKGNILERFSAQQFPDLHSELNLSSLELGDSALYFCASSVDSHEQFFGPGTRLTVL.